The present T cell receptor beta chain was sequenced within a study of blood T cell repertoires in COVID-19. At the level of the study: The United States, Italy and Spain were the sources of the acute and convalescent COVID-19 samples. From T cells, B-cell-depleted T cells, or PBMCs came the material, which was cDNA or gDNA.

The germline V and J ends were trimmed by 2 bases and 0 bases, with 11 bases remaining between them. This CDR3 contains 15 residues. Germline values: CDR1 SGHRS, CDR2 YFSETQ. The authors' processing: Estimates of nucleated cell counts were drawn from the amplification of reference gene primers. TCRdb's table, derived via immunoSEQ multiplex PCR, lists solely in-frame clones and lacks some. The D gene and trimming were derived from the DNA, and the V and J assignments and clone size from that table. In the table there are tens of thousands of clones, roughly four fifths of which are singletons. The sample consisted of peripheral blood. The clonotype comes from a man in his forties with acute or convalescent COVID-19. The J gene is TRBJ2-5, the V gene TRBV5-1; a weak D match, TRBD2 (6 bases). The CDR3 loop is CASSFGSGDQETQYF. The CDR3 nucleotides are TGCGCCAGCAGCTTTGGTAGCGGAGACCAAGAGACCCAGTACTTC.